These T cell receptor beta chains were read from a single sample in a study of T cells after posttransplantation cyclophosphamide. Assay used: immunoSEQ multiplex PCR; TCRdb lists only in-frame clones, some missing. This sample has about 36,000 clones, with around 80% found just once. The starting material was CD4+ T cells sorted from blood, obtained 1903 days after a stem cell transplant with posttransplant cyclophosphamide. These receptors were collected from a female patient in her thirties or forties who received an allogeneic stem cell transplant from a related donor, was CMV-positive, and had no GVHD. Some T cells may trace back to the graft donor. The CDR3 runs from the conserved cysteine through the conserved F or W. D genes are given only for firm matches. Size tells how often a clone was seen (once, few, many) or the class of an expanded clone, and some rows leave it out.

d_call: TRBD1
v_call: TRBV5-1
clone_size: NA
j_call: TRBJ2-1
cdr3_nt: TGCGCCAGCAGCGCAGGGGGAAAAAACAATGAGCAGTTCTTC
cdr3_aa: CASSAGGKNNEQFF

d_call: TRBD1
v_call: TRBV11-3
clone_size: NA
j_call: TRBJ2-2
cdr3_nt: TGTGCCAGCAACCACGACGGGACAGGGAACACCGGGGAGCTGTTTTTT
cdr3_aa: CASNHDGTGNTGELFF

d_call: NA
v_call: TRBV18
clone_size: NA
j_call: TRBJ1-1
cdr3_nt: TGTGCCAGCTCACCACCGGGAGGGTGGGACACTGAAGCTTTCTTT
cdr3_aa: CASSPPGGWDTEAFF

d_call: NA
v_call: TRBV18
clone_size: NA
j_call: TRBJ1-4
cdr3_nt: TGTGCCAGCTCACCACGGAGGATGGAAAAACTGTTTTTT
cdr3_aa: CASSPRRMEKLFF

d_call: NA
v_call: TRBV6-5
clone_size: NA
j_call: TRBJ2-2
cdr3_nt: TGTGCCAGCAGCCCACTACGTGGCGGGGAGCTGTTTTTT
cdr3_aa: CASSPLRGGELFF

d_call: NA
v_call: TRBV10-2
clone_size: NA
j_call: TRBJ2-1
cdr3_nt: TGCGCCAGCAGTGAGAGGCCAGGGATCCGACGCGTGGGGAATGAGCAGTTCTTC
cdr3_aa: CASSERPGIRRVGNEQFF

d_call: NA
v_call: TRBV5-6
clone_size: NA
j_call: TRBJ2-7
cdr3_nt: TGTGCCAGCAGCATTCGACAAGAAAAGTACTTC
cdr3_aa: CASSIRQEKYF

d_call: NA
v_call: TRBV19
clone_size: NA
j_call: TRBJ1-5
cdr3_nt: TGTGCCAGTAACAGAGGCAATCAGCCCCAGCATTTT
cdr3_aa: CASNRGNQPQHF

d_call: TRBD1
v_call: TRBV5-1
clone_size: few
j_call: TRBJ1-6
cdr3_nt: TGCGCCAGCAGCTTGGTGGGACAGGCTAATTCACCCCTCCACTTT
cdr3_aa: CASSLVGQANSPLHF

d_call: TRBD1
v_call: TRBV5-6
clone_size: NA
j_call: TRBJ2-4
cdr3_nt: TGTGCCAGCAGCTCGAAATGGACAGGGGCCAAAAACATTCAGTACTTC
cdr3_aa: CASSSKWTGAKNIQYF

d_call: NA
v_call: TRBV7-3
clone_size: few
j_call: TRBJ2-3
cdr3_nt: TGTGCCAGCAGCTTAAAAGCTAGTCCTGCCTCCCCGGATACGCAGTATTTT
cdr3_aa: CASSLKASPASPDTQYF

d_call: TRBD1
v_call: TRBV7-8
clone_size: NA
j_call: TRBJ1-5
cdr3_nt: TGTGCCAGCAGCCCTCAGGGGGCCGGGCAGCCCCAGCATTTT
cdr3_aa: CASSPQGAGQPQHF

d_call: TRBD2
v_call: TRBV7-8
clone_size: NA
j_call: TRBJ2-1
cdr3_nt: TGTGCCAGCAGCCGCGAGCGACTAGCGGGGGGAAAGAATGAGCAGTTCTTC
cdr3_aa: CASSRERLAGGKNEQFF

d_call: TRBD2
v_call: TRBV13
clone_size: NA
j_call: TRBJ2-7
cdr3_nt: TGTGCCAGCAGCTTAGGTGGCGGGGGGCCCTACGAGCAGTACTTC
cdr3_aa: CASSLGGGGPYEQYF

d_call: NA
v_call: TRBV5-6
clone_size: NA
j_call: TRBJ2-2
cdr3_nt: TGTGCCAGCAGTTCAGGACTCGCTACCGGGGAGCTGTTTTTT
cdr3_aa: CASSSGLATGELFF

d_call: NA
v_call: TRBV11-2
clone_size: NA
j_call: TRBJ2-7
cdr3_nt: TGTGCCAGCAGCTTAGACCAGGGATCCGAGCAGTACTTC
cdr3_aa: CASSLDQGSEQYF

d_call: NA
v_call: TRBV15
clone_size: NA
j_call: TRBJ1-6
cdr3_nt: TGTGCCACCAGCAGTGGACAGAACTCCTATAATTCACCCCTCCACTTT
cdr3_aa: CATSSGQNSYNSPLHF

d_call: TRBD1
v_call: TRBV27
clone_size: NA
j_call: TRBJ1-4
cdr3_nt: TGTGCCAGCAGTGCCCGACAGGGGGCAAGGGAAAAACTGTTTTTT
cdr3_aa: CASSARQGAREKLFF

d_call: NA
v_call: TRBV5-5
clone_size: NA
j_call: TRBJ1-1
cdr3_nt: TGTGCCAGCAGCTTGGTAGCAGGGATGAACACTGAAGCTTTCTTT
cdr3_aa: CASSLVAGMNTEAFF

d_call: NA
v_call: TRBV11-2
clone_size: NA
j_call: TRBJ1-1
cdr3_nt: TGTGCCAGCAGCTTATGGCAGGGTCAGATGAACACTGAAGCTTTCTTT
cdr3_aa: CASSLWQGQMNTEAFF

d_call: NA
v_call: TRBV7-3
clone_size: NA
j_call: TRBJ2-6
cdr3_nt: TGTGCCAGCAGCCTAGTTCCTCTCTCTGGGGCCAACGTCCTGACTTTC
cdr3_aa: CASSLVPLSGANVLTF

d_call: NA
v_call: TRBV25-1
clone_size: NA
j_call: TRBJ2-5
cdr3_nt: TGTGCCAGCAGTAAAAGGGGGAGTGGTCAAGAGACCCAGTACTTC
cdr3_aa: CASSKRGSGQETQYF

d_call: NA
v_call: TRBV5-5
clone_size: NA
j_call: TRBJ2-7
cdr3_nt: TGTGCCAGCAGCACCCTGGCGGGGAACGGCGAGCAGTACTTC
cdr3_aa: CASSTLAGNGEQYF

d_call: TRBD1
v_call: TRBV7-3
clone_size: NA
j_call: TRBJ2-7
cdr3_nt: TGTGCCAGCAGCTTAACAGGGGGCTCATACGAGCAGTACTTC
cdr3_aa: CASSLTGGSYEQYF

d_call: TRBD1
v_call: TRBV10-2
clone_size: once
j_call: TRBJ2-7
cdr3_nt: TGCGCCAGCAGTGTCCGGGACAGGGTGATTTACGAGCAGTACTTC
cdr3_aa: CASSVRDRVIYEQYF

d_call: NA
v_call: TRBV11-3
clone_size: NA
j_call: TRBJ1-6
cdr3_nt: TGTGCCAGCAGCTTAGCGGGGCGGGAGACAGGAGGGCAACCCCTCCACTTT
cdr3_aa: CASSLAGRETGGQPLHF

d_call: TRBD1
v_call: TRBV19
clone_size: NA
j_call: TRBJ2-7
cdr3_nt: TGTGCCAGCTCGACAGGGGGCTACTACGAGCAGTACTTC
cdr3_aa: CASSTGGYYEQYF

d_call: TRBD1
v_call: TRBV12-5
clone_size: once
j_call: TRBJ1-3
cdr3_nt: TGTGCTAGTGGTTTGACAGGGGGATCTGGAAACACCATATATTTT
cdr3_aa: CASGLTGGSGNTIYF

d_call: NA
v_call: TRBV18
clone_size: NA
j_call: TRBJ1-5
cdr3_nt: TGTGCCAGCTCACCGCAACAGGGAAATCAGCCCCAGCATTTT
cdr3_aa: CASSPQQGNQPQHF

d_call: NA
v_call: TRBV15
clone_size: NA
j_call: TRBJ1-2
cdr3_nt: TGTGCCACCAGCAGAGCTGGGACATTAAACTATGGCTACACCTTC
cdr3_aa: CATSRAGTLNYGYTF

d_call: NA
v_call: TRBV7-6
clone_size: NA
j_call: TRBJ2-7
cdr3_nt: TGTGCCAGCAGCTCGGCGGGGTGGGGTTCCTACGAGCAGTACTTC
cdr3_aa: CASSSAGWGSYEQYF

d_call: NA
v_call: TRBV5-4
clone_size: NA
j_call: TRBJ1-1
cdr3_nt: TGTGCCAGCAGCCCCGGAGTCGCAAACACTGAAGCTTTCTTT
cdr3_aa: CASSPGVANTEAFF

d_call: NA
v_call: TRBV6-5
clone_size: NA
j_call: TRBJ2-7
cdr3_nt: TGTGCCAGCAGTAAGACGGGGGAGCAGTACTTC
cdr3_aa: CASSKTGEQYF

d_call: NA
v_call: TRBV11-2
clone_size: NA
j_call: TRBJ1-2
cdr3_nt: TGTGCCAGCAGCTTATGGGGGAGGTCCTATGGCTACACCTTC
cdr3_aa: CASSLWGRSYGYTF

d_call: NA
v_call: TRBV7-3
clone_size: NA
j_call: TRBJ2-3
cdr3_nt: TGTGCCAGCAGCTCTACAGGGTTAAGAGATACGCAGTATTTT
cdr3_aa: CASSSTGLRDTQYF

d_call: NA
v_call: TRBV6-5
clone_size: NA
j_call: TRBJ1-6
cdr3_nt: TGTGCCAGCAGCGACACAGGTCGATCACCCCTCCACTTT
cdr3_aa: CASSDTGRSPLHF

d_call: NA
v_call: TRBV15
clone_size: NA
j_call: TRBJ1-2
cdr3_nt: TGTGCCACCAGCAGAGATCTCTGGGACTTCGCCTATGGCTACACCTTC
cdr3_aa: CATSRDLWDFAYGYTF

d_call: NA
v_call: TRBV5-1
clone_size: NA
j_call: TRBJ2-3
cdr3_nt: TGCGCCAGCAGCGTGGGGACAACCACAGATACGCAGTATTTT
cdr3_aa: CASSVGTTTDTQYF

d_call: TRBD1
v_call: TRBV9
clone_size: NA
j_call: TRBJ1-2
cdr3_nt: TGTGCCAGCAGCGTAGGGGGCAGGGGGCTGAATGGCTACACCTTC
cdr3_aa: CASSVGGRGLNGYTF

d_call: NA
v_call: TRBV7-2
clone_size: NA
j_call: TRBJ2-5
cdr3_nt: TGTGCCAGCAGTTCTAGGAGGCAGGAGACCCAGTACTTC
cdr3_aa: CASSSRRQETQYF

d_call: NA
v_call: TRBV6-1
clone_size: NA
j_call: TRBJ1-5
cdr3_nt: TGTGCCAGCAGCGTCGTTAGCAATCAGCCCCAGCATTTT
cdr3_aa: CASSVVSNQPQHF

d_call: TRBD2
v_call: TRBV19
clone_size: NA
j_call: TRBJ2-5
cdr3_nt: TGTGCCAGTAGGGCCGGACTAGCGGAGATGAAAGAGACCCAGTACTTC
cdr3_aa: CASRAGLAEMKETQYF

d_call: NA
v_call: TRBV2
clone_size: NA
j_call: TRBJ2-6
cdr3_nt: TGTGCCAGCAGGGGAAGGGGAGGATACGGCTCTGGGGCCAACGTCCTGACTTTC
cdr3_aa: CASRGRGGYGSGANVLTF

d_call: NA
v_call: TRBV6-8
clone_size: NA
j_call: TRBJ1-2
cdr3_nt: TGTGCCAGCACCTTCGAAGGGGGGGGGCTAGACTATGGCTACACCTTC
cdr3_aa: CASTFEGGGLDYGYTF

d_call: NA
v_call: TRBV28
clone_size: once
j_call: TRBJ1-2
cdr3_nt: TGTGCCAGCAGTTTCTCAGGGAACTATGGCTACACCTTC
cdr3_aa: CASSFSGNYGYTF

d_call: NA
v_call: TRBV9
clone_size: NA
j_call: TRBJ2-3
cdr3_nt: TGTGCCAGCAGCGTGGGGACTCACACAGATACGCAGTATTTT
cdr3_aa: CASSVGTHTDTQYF

d_call: TRBD1
v_call: TRBV2
clone_size: NA
j_call: TRBJ2-5
cdr3_nt: TGTGCCAGCAGTGAAGCGGGGGACAGGGGCTCCCAAGAGACCCAGTACTTC
cdr3_aa: CASSEAGDRGSQETQYF

d_call: NA
v_call: TRBV6-5
clone_size: NA
j_call: TRBJ2-2
cdr3_nt: TGTGCCAGCAGTTACCTCGCAGGGGCCACCGGGGAGCTGTTTTTT
cdr3_aa: CASSYLAGATGELFF

d_call: TRBD2
v_call: TRBV10-3
clone_size: NA
j_call: TRBJ2-2
cdr3_nt: TGTGCCATCAGTGACCGGGGACTAGCGGGGGCGAACACCGGGGAGCTGTTTTTT
cdr3_aa: CAISDRGLAGANTGELFF

d_call: NA
v_call: TRBV2
clone_size: NA
j_call: TRBJ2-5
cdr3_nt: TGTGCCAGCAAACGAGGCCCGTACCAAGAGACCCAGTACTTC
cdr3_aa: CASKRGPYQETQYF

d_call: TRBD1
v_call: TRBV7-2
clone_size: NA
j_call: TRBJ1-4
cdr3_nt: TGTGCCAGCAGCTTACAGGGGGGCCCGAGAAAAGGACTGTTTTTT
cdr3_aa: CASSLQGGPRKGLFF

d_call: TRBD2
v_call: TRBV14
clone_size: NA
j_call: TRBJ2-3
cdr3_nt: TGTGCCAGCAGCCATGCGGGGGGCACAGATACGCAGTATTTT
cdr3_aa: CASSHAGGTDTQYF

d_call: NA
v_call: TRBV11-3
clone_size: NA
j_call: TRBJ2-3
cdr3_nt: TGTGCCAGCAGCTCAGGTAGACGGTCTGAAGATACGCAGTATTTT
cdr3_aa: CASSSGRRSEDTQYF